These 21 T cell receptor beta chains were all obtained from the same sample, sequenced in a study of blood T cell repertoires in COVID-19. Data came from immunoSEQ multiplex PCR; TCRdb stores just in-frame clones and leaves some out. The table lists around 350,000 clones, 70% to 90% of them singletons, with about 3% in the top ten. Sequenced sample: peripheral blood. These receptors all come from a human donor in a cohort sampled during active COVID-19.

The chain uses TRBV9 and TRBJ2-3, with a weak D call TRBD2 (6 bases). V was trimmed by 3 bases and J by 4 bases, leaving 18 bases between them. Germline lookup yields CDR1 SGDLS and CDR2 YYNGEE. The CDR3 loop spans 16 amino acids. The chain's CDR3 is CASSGPWVAASDTQYF. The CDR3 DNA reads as TGTGCCAGCAGCGGTCCCTGGGTAGCGGCCTCAGATACGCAGTATTTT.

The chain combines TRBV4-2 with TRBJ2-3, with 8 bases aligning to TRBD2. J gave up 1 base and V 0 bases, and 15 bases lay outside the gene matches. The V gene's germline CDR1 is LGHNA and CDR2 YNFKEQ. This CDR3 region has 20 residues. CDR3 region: CASSQDLPAGVNDGTDTQYF. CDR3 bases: TGTGCCAGCAGCCAAGATCTTCCAGCGGGAGTGAATGATGGCACAGATACGCAGTATTTT.

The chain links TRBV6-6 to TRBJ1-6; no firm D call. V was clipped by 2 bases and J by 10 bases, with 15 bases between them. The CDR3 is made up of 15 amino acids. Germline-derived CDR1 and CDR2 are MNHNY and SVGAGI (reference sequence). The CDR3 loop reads CASSYGGPSRSPLHF. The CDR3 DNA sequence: TGTGCCAGCAGTTACGGAGGGCCTTCGCGATCACCCCTCCACTTT.

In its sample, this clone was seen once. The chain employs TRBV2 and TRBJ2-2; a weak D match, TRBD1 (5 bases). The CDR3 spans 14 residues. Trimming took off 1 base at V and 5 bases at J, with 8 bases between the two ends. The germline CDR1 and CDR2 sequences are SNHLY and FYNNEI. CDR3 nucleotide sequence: TGTGCCAGCAGTGAAGGGGGCGCAACCGGGGAGCTGTTTTTT. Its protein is CASSEGGATGELFF.

The CDR3 nucleotides are TGTGCCAGAAGCCAAAGCGGGAGCCCGGACAATGAGCAGTTCTTC. It yields the protein CARSQSGSPDNEQFF. This chain joins TRBV7-5 and TRBJ2-1; TRBD2 is the table's D call and was not checked against the DNA. TRBV7-5 is tagged as a pseudogene. The CDR3 contains 15 residues.

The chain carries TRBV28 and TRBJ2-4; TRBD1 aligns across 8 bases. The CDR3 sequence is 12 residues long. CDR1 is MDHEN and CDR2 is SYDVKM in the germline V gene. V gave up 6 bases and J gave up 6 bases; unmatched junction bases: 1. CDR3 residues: CASSQGANIQYF. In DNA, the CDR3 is TGTGCCAGCAGCCAGGGGGCAAACATTCAGTACTTC. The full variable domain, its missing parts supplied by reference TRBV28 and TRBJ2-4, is DVKVTQSSRYLVKRTGEKVFLECVQDMDHENMFWYRQDPGLGLRLIYFSYDVKMKEKGDIPEGYSVSREKKERFSLILESASTNQTSMYLCASSQGANIQYFGAGTRLSVL.

Written as DNA, the CDR3 is TGCGCCAGCAGCCAGACAGGGGGGGAACAGCCCCAGCATTTT. It translates to CASSQTGGEQPQHF. The rearrangement joins TRBV4-1 to TRBJ1-5, with 9 bases identical to TRBD1. CDR1 and CDR2 (germline): MGHRA, YSYEKL. V lost 3 bases to trimming and J lost 7 bases; unmatched junction nucleotides: 4. This CDR3 is 14 amino acids long.

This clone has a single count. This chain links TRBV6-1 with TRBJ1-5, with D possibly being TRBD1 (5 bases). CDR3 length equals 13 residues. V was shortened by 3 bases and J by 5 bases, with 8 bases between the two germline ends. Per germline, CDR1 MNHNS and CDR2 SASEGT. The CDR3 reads CASSEKGDQPQHF. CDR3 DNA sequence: TGTGCCAGCAGTGAGAAAGGGGATCAGCCCCAGCATTTT.

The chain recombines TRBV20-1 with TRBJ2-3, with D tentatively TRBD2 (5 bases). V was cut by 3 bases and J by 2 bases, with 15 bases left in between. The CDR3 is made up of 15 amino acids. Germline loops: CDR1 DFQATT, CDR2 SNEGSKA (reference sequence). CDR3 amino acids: CSASVSARPTDTQYF. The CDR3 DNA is TGCAGTGCTAGTGTTAGCGCGAGACCCACAGATACGCAGTATTTT.

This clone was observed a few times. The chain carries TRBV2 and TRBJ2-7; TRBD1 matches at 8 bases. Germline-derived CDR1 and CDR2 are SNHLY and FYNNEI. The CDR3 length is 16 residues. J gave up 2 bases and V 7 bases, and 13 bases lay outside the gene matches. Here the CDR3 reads CASTEGPGQGTYEQYF. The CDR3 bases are TGTGCCAGCACCGAAGGGCCAGGACAGGGCACCTACGAGCAGTACTTC.

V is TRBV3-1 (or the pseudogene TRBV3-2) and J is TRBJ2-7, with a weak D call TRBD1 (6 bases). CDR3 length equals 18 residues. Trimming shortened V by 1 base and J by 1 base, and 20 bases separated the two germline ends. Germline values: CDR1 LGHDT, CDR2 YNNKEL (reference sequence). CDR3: CASSQVLVLGARSYEQYF. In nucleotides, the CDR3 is TGTGCCAGCAGCCAAGTCCTTGTACTGGGGGCGCGTTCCTACGAGCAGTACTTC.

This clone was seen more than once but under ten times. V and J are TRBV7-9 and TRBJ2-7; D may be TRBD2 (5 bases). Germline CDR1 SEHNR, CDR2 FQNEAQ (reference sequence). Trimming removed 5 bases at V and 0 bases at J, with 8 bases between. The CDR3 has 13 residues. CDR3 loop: CASSGLSSYEQYF. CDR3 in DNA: TGTGCCAGCAGCGGACTCAGCTCCTACGAGCAGTACTTC.

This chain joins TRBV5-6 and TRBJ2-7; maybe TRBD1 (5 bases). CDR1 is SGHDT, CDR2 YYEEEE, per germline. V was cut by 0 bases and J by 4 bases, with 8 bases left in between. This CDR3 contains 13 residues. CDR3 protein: CASSLDRRYEQYF. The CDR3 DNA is TGTGCCAGCAGCTTGGACAGGAGATACGAGCAGTACTTC.

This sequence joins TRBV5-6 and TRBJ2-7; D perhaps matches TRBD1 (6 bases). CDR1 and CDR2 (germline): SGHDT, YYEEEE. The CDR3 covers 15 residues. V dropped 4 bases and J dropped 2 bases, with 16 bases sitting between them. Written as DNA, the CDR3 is TGTGCCAGCAGCCTAACAGGGTTTAGGGCCTACGAGCAGTACTTC. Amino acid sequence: CASSLTGFRAYEQYF.

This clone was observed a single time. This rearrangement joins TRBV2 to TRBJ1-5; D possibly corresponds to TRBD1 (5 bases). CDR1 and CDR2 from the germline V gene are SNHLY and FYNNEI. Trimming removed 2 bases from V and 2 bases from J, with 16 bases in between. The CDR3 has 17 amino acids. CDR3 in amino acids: CASSEWVGGYRNQPQHF. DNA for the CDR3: TGTGCCAGCAGTGAATGGGTTGGGGGGTATCGCAATCAGCCCCAGCATTTT.

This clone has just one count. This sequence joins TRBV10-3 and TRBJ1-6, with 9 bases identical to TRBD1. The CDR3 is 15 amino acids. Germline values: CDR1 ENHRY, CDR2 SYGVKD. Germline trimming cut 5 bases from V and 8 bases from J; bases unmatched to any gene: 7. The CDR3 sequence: CAISLQDRGDSPLHF. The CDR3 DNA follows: TGTGCCATCAGTCTCCAGGACAGGGGTGATTCACCCCTCCACTTT.

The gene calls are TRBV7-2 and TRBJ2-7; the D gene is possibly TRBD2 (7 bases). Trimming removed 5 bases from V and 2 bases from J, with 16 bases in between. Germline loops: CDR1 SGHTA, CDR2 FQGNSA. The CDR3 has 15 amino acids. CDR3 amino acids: CASSLSSGQTYEQYF. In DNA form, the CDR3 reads TGTGCCAGCAGCCTATCTAGCGGACAGACCTACGAGCAGTACTTC.

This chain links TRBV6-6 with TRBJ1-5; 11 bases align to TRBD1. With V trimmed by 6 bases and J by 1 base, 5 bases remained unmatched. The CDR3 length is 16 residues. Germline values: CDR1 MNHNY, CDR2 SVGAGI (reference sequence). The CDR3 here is CASRRTGGRSNQPQHF. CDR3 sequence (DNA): TGTGCCAGCAGGAGGACAGGGGGCAGGAGCAATCAGCCCCAGCATTTT.

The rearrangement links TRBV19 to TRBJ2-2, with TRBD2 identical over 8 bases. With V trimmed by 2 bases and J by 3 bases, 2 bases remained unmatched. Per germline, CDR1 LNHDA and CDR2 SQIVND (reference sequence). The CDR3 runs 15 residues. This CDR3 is CASSIFSGDTGELFF. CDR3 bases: TGTGCCAGTAGTATATTTAGCGGGGACACCGGGGAGCTGTTTTTT.

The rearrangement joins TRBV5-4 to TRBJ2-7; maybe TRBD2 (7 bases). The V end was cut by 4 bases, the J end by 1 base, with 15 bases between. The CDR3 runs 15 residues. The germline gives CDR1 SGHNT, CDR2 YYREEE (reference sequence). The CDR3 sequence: CASSGGREVSYEQYF. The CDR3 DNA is TGTGCCAGCAGCGGGGGCCGGGAGGTATCCTACGAGCAGTACTTC.

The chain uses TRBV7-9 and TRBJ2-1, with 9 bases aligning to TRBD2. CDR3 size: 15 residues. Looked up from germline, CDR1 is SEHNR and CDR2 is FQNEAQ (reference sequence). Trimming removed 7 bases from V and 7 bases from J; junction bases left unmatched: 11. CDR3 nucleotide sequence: TGTGCCAGCACACGCGGGGGGGCGGCTGGTAATGAGCAGTTCTTC. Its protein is CASTRGGAAGNEQFF.